Only one count was recorded for the clone carrying this T cell receptor (beta chain). Repertoires were generated with immunoSEQ multiplex PCR, while TCRdb's copy carries only in-frame clones and drops some. The table has 90,000 to 150,000 clones, approximately 90% seen once. Germline V gene sequence: CDR1 SGHDN, CDR2 FVKESK. V shed 2 bases and J 3 bases; nucleotides not matched to a gene: 7. CDR3 length: 16 amino acids. This record belongs to a study of OX40 agonist ivuxolimab in advanced cancers. The receptor's source is an adult with an advanced solid tumor such as melanoma, head and neck, liver or kidney cancer. V usage is TRBV14 and J usage is TRBJ2-1; 7 bases match TRBD1. Sequences were derived from CD4+ or CD8+ T cells sorted from blood, sampled in a trial of the OX40 agonist ivuxolimab. This CDR3 is CASSQKPGQLYNEQFF. The CDR3 bases are TGTGCCAGCAGCCAAAAACCGGGACAGCTCTACAATGAGCAGTTCTTC.